The rows below give T cell receptor beta chains drawn from one sample of a study of response to subunit inactivated influenza vaccine. TCRdb analysed the RT-PCR reads with MiXCR anew, one entry per CDR3 protein. The sample yields about 780,000 distinct CDR3 sequences, around 20% seen once. Sequenced here: PBMCs from blood, sampled roughly 5 days after vaccination. The receptor set was obtained from a man aged 50-59 years who received an inactivated influenza vaccine. Both conserved end residues are trimmed from each CDR3. Fields, in order: clone size, J gene, D gene, V gene, CDR3 protein. D genes are given only for firm matches. Where a row states a size, it is once, few, many or the class of an expanded clone; other rows omit it.

few TRBJ1-6 . TRBV5-1 ASSGGGARSPLH
few TRBJ2-3 . TRBV5-1 ASSFREVSTDTQY
. TRBJ2-2 TRBD1 TRBV6-5 ASSYTPTGTGGGELF
many TRBJ1-1 . TRBV29-1 SAIGQSGTEAF
many TRBJ2-7 . TRBV9 ASSPDGYYSYEQY
many TRBJ1-6 . TRBV7-2 ASSLMSRGNSPLH
few TRBJ2-2 . TRBV2 ASSDGPMAGELF
. TRBJ2-1 . TRBV20-1 SAGPVSHNEQF
few TRBJ1-1 . TRBV29-1 SVERGGVKPEAF
. TRBJ2-7 TRBD2 TRBV6-1 ASSLDGTSGNPLREQY
. TRBJ1-1 . TRBV20-1 SARDWGRGTEAF
. TRBJ2-2 . TRBV10-3 AIRSTGTLNTGELF
. TRBJ2-1 . TRBV20-1 SASRVLNEQF
. TRBJ2-1 TRBD1 TRBV18 ASSPPQGATPYNEQF
few TRBJ2-1 . TRBV20-1 SARDRDPLYNEQF
many TRBJ2-3 TRBD1 TRBV5-1 ASSAGQGAGDTQY
few TRBJ2-1 TRBD1 TRBV7-9 ASSGTVTLNEQF
. TRBJ2-7 . TRBV12-3/TRBV12-4 ASSLSPGQKIYEQY
few TRBJ2-2 . TRBV29-1 SVATANTGELF
. TRBJ2-2 . TRBV28 ASSHGGLDTGELF
many TRBJ2-1 . TRBV5-1 ASSPQDRVPHEQF
few TRBJ2-5 . TRBV7-2 ASSLYGLGGETQY
few TRBJ1-4 . TRBV12-5 ASGFHLGTENEKLF
. TRBJ2-5 TRBD1 TRBV20-1 SATPGQRETQY
few TRBJ2-7 TRBD1 TRBV20-1 SFPKRGQGGEQY
few TRBJ2-3 . TRBV20-1 SARILPLRHTQY
. TRBJ2-3 TRBD1 TRBV12-3/TRBV12-4 ASSYTGGAQY
once TRBJ2-3 TRBD2 TRBV29-1 SVEGGGSGRVGTQY
. TRBJ2-7 . TRBV27 ASSLWAGLYEQY
. TRBJ1-3 . TRBV18 ASSPSMTPVSGNTIY
. TRBJ2-1 TRBD1 TRBV4-2 ASSQEQGGSYNEQF
. TRBJ2-3 TRBD2 TRBV10-2 ASSIPTSGVDTQY
few TRBJ1-5 . TRBV12-3/TRBV12-4 ASSRSTGSSNQPQH
. TRBJ2-3 . TRBV9 ASSVANTDTQY
many TRBJ2-1 TRBD1 TRBV12-3/TRBV12-4 ASRLGQGSYNEQF
. TRBJ2-1 . TRBV12-3/TRBV12-4 ASSFRQRSSYNEQF
. TRBJ2-1 . TRBV20-1 SARIPRSGNNNEQF
. TRBJ2-7 . TRBV28 ASTFFSRRSYEQY
. TRBJ1-4 TRBD1 TRBV12-3/TRBV12-4 ASRTGDNEKLF
few TRBJ1-2 TRBD1 TRBV20-1 SASNRGQVYGYT
few TRBJ2-7 TRBD2 TRBV7-8 ASSRSRAGTSASYEQY
. TRBJ2-1 TRBD1 TRBV4-2 ASSSGTEGF